This TCR beta chain is from a study of T-cell memory formation after mild COVID-19 (dated by TCRdb to the early 2020s). Context from the whole study: TCR sequence clusters from the two donors were found to be largely donor specific. Two young, previously healthy adult volunteers made up the cohort, one male and one female. T-cell clones expanding and contracting after mild COVID-19 in two donors were tracked by longitudinal TCRalpha and TCRbeta repertoire sequencing. Results and caveats for the whole study, not just this receptor: Only a couple of mild cases were covered in the study, and larger cohorts including severe cases with pre-infection samples were considered necessary. Whether the second-wave clones peaking on day 37 were SARS-CoV-2 specific was not confirmed. Contracting CD4+ clones were found mainly in CM and EM memory subsets, while CD8+ clones were enriched in EMRA. Some responding clones were detected in pre-infection memory, which suggested that pre-existing cross-reactive memory T cells had joined the SARS-CoV-2 response. Balanced CD4/CD8 phenotypes were observed for clones contracting from day 15 to 85, whereas a bias towards CD4+ was observed for a second wave of clones expanding from day 15 to 37.

This clonotype was observed a handful of times. The antigen it binds to is not known. Base quality data are lacking; no much larger clone is found one base away. From cysteine to phenylalanine, the CDR3 is 17 amino acids long. Only the CDR3 part of the read is kept: 51 bases, read in frame from the first base. For CDR1 and CDR2, the germline V gene lists SGHRS and YFSETQ. At the junction V is shortened by 5 bases and J by 0 bases, with 18 bases in between. Sequencer: Illumina NovaSeq 6000. cDNA libraries for TCRalpha and TCRbeta were prepared by 5'RACE using constant-segment primers, with sample barcodes and unique molecular identifiers added. RNA was extracted from every sample with Trizol reagent. Library amplification was performed in two PCR steps, and a second sample barcode and Illumina TruSeq adapters were introduced in the second step. Libraries were sequenced on an Illumina NovaSeq with 2 x 150 bp paired-end reads. In the authors' own workflow: Demultiplexing of reads and collapsing into UMI-guided consensus sequences were performed with migec v1.2.7. Using mixcr v2.1.11, the UMI consensuses were aligned to TRA and TRB V and J templates and assembled into clonotypes. Clonotypes were classified as expanded or contracted when called significant by both edgeR and NoisET, with noise models trained on biological replicates. edgeR calls used a false discovery rate-adjusted p below 0.01 and a log2 fold-change threshold of 1. As an exploratory analysis of dynamics, max-normalized trajectories of the 1000 most abundant clonotypes were examined with PCA combined with hierarchical clustering. Separately sequenced CD4+ and CD8+ repertoires were used to assign the CD4 or CD8 phenotype of responding clones. In TCRdb, the public reads were trimmed at Q25 with fastp and aligned with MiXCR, with productive beta chains retained. CDR3 protein sequences are deduplicated, and each keeps its most common genes and DNA. These V and J calls originate from TCRdb's pipeline instead of the authors' own analysis. Present in this sample are 200,000 to 250,000 distinct CDR3 sequences, roughly 14% of which were seen just once. In total, the top ten clones hold 2.1% of the sample.

Ficoll-Paque density gradient centrifugation was used to isolate PBMCs. This chain joins TRBV5-1 to TRBJ1-3; too little of a D gene remains to name it. The receptor's source is an adult woman who had mild COVID-19 (a few samples of this study predate the infection). The sample titles of this study are shuffled in the database, so cell type and time point are left out; the donor was told from shared clones. The sequenced sample consisted of PBMCs or a T cell subset sorted from them (not recorded which). This receptor carries the CDR3 CASSPTTAPISGNTIYF. The nucleotides are TGCGCCAGCAGTCCTACCACCGCACCTATCTCTGGAAACACCATATATTTT.